This TCR beta chain was recorded in a study of T cells expressing NK-cell markers. The CDR3 consists of 13 residues. From germline, CDR1 is DFQATT and CDR2 SNEGSKA (reference sequence). For each CDR3 protein, TCRdb gives one entry from its re-call of the 5' RACE reads, without DNA. The specimen's table records 400,000 to 550,000 distinct CDR3 sequences. Sequencing was carried out using blood T cells: a sorted CD56 or NKG2C T cell subset, CD4+ or CD8+ T cells, or bulk PBMC T cells (not recorded which). The source is a woman aged 18-70 years in good health. The chain carries TRBV20-1 and TRBJ2-1; TCRdb reports TRBD1, a call that lacks DNA to check it against. This chain's CDR3 is CSARDWDRNEQFF.